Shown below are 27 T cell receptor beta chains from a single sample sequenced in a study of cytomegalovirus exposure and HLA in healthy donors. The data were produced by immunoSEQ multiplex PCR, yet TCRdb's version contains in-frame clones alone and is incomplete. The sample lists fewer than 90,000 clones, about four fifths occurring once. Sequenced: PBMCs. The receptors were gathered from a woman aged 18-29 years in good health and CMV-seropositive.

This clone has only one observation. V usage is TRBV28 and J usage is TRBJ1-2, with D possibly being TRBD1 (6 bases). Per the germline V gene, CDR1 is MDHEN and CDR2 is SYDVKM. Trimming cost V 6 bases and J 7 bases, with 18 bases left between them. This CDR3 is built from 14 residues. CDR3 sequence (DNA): TGTGCCAGCAGCTACGCAGGGGATCGGGGTGGCTACACCTTC. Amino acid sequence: CASSYAGDRGGYTF.

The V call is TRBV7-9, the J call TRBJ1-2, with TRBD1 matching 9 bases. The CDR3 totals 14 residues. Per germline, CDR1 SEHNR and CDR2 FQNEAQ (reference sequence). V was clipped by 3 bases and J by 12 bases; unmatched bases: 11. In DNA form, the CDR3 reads TGTGCCAGCAGCTTCTATGGACAGGGGCAGGTGCACACCTTC. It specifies CASSFYGQGQVHTF.

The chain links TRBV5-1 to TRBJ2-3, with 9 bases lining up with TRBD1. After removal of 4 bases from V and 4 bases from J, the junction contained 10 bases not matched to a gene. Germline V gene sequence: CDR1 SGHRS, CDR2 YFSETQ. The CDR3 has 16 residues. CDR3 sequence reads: CASSTSTGGGADTQYF. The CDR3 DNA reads TGCGCCAGCAGCACATCGACAGGGGGTGGTGCAGATACGCAGTATTTT.

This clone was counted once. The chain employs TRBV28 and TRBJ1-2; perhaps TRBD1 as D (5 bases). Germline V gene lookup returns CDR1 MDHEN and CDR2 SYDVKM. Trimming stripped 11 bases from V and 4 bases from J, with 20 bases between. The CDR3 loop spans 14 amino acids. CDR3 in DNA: TGTGCCGCAGGAGGGGCGCGGCAAGTCTATGGCTACACCTTC. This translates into CAAGGARQVYGYTF.

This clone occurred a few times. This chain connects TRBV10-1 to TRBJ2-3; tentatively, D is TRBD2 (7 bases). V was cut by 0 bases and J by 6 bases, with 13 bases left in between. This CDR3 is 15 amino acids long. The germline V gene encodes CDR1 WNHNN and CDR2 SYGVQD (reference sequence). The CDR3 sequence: CASSESGGGLDTQYF. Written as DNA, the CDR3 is TGCGCCAGCAGTGAGTCGGGCGGGGGCCTGGATACGCAGTATTTT.

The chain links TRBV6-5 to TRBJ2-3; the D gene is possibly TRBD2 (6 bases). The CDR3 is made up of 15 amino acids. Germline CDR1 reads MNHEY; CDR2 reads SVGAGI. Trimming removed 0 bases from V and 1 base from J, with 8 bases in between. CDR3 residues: CASSYSGLRTDTQYF. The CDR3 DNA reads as TGTGCCAGCAGTTACTCGGGACTTCGCACAGATACGCAGTATTTT.

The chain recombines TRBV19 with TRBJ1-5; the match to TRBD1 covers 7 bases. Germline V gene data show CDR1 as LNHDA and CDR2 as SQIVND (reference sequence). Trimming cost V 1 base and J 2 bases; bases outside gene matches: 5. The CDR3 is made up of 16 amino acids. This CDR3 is CASSIVFQGGNQPQHF. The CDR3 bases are TGTGCCAGTAGTATAGTTTTTCAGGGGGGCAATCAGCCCCAGCATTTT.

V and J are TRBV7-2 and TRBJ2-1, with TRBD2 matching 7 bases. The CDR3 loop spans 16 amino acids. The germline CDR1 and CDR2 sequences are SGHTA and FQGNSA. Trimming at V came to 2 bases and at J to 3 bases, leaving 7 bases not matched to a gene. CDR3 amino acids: CASSLLLARSYNEQFF. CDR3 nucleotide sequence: TGTGCCAGCAGCTTATTACTAGCGAGAAGCTACAATGAGCAGTTCTTC.

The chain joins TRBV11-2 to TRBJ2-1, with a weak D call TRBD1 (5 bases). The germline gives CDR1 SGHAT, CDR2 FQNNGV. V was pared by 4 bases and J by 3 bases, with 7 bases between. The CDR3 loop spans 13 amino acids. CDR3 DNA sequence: TGTGCCAGCAGCTCGGACATCTACAATGAGCAGTTCTTC. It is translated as CASSSDIYNEQFF. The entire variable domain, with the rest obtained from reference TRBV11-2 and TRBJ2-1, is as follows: EAGVAQSPRYKIIEKRQSVAFWCNPISGHATLYWYQQILGQGPKLLIQFQNNGVVDDSQLPKDRFSAERLKGVDSTLKIQPAKLEDSAVYLCASSSDIYNEQFFGPGTRLTVL.

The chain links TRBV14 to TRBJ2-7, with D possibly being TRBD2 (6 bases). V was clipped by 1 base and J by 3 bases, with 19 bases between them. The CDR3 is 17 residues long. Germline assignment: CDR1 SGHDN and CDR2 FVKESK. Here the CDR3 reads CASSQVRRRVKGYEQYF. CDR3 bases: TGTGCCAGCAGCCAAGTCCGTCGGAGGGTGAAGGGCTACGAGCAGTACTTC.

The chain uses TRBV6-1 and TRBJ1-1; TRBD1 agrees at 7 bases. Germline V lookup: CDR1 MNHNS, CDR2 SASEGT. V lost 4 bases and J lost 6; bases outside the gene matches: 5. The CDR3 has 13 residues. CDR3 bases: TGTGCCAGCAGTGTTGACAGGGACCCTGAAGCTTTCTTT. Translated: CASSVDRDPEAFF.

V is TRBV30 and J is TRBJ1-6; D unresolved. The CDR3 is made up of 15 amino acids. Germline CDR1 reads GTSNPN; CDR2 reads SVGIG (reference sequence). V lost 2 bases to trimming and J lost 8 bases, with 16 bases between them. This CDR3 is CAWSWSGRVDSPLHF. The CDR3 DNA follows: TGTGCCTGGAGTTGGAGCGGGAGAGTGGATTCACCCCTCCACTTT.

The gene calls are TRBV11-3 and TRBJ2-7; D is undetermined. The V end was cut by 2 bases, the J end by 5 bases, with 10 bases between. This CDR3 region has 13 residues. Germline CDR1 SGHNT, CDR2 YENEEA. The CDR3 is CASSLNVAHEQYF. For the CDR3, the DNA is TGTGCCAGCAGCTTAAATGTGGCACACGAGCAGTACTTC.

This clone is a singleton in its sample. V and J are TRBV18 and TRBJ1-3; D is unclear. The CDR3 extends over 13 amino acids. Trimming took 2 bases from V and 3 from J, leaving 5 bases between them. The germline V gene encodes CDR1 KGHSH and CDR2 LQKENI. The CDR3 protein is CASSPSGGNTIYF. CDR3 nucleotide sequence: TGTGCCAGCTCACCATCGGGTGGAAACACCATATATTTT.

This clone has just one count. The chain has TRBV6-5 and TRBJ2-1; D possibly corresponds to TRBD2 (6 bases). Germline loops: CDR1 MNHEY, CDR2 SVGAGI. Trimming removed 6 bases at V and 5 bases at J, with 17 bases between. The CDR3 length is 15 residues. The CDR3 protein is CASSPPTGGNNEQFF. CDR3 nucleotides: TGTGCCAGCAGCCCTCCGACCGGGGGTAACAATGAGCAGTTCTTC.

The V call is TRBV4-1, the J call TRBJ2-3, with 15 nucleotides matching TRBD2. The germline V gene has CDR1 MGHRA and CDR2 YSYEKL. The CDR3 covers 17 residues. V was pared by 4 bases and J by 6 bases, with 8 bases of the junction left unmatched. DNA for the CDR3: TGCGCCAGCAGCCGACTGGGACTAGCGGGGGGCCGGGATACGCAGTATTTT. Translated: CASSRLGLAGGRDTQYF.

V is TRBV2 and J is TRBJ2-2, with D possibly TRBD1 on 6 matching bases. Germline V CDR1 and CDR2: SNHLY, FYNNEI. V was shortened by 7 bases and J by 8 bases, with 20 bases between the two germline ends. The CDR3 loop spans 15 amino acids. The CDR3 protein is CASNEDRLMMGELFF. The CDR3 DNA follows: TGTGCCAGCAACGAGGACAGACTAATGATGGGGGAGCTGTTTTTT.

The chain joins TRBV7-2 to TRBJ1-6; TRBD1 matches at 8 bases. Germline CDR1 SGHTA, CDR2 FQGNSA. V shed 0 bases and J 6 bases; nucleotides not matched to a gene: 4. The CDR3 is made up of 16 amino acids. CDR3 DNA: TGTGCCAGCAGCTTAGCGGGTACAGGGGGTAATTCACCCCTCCACTTT. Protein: CASSLAGTGGNSPLHF. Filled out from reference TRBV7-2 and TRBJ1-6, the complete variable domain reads GAGVSQSPSNKVTEKGKDVELRCDPISGHTALYWYRQSLGQGLEFLIYFQGNSAPDKSGLPSDRFSAERTGGSVSTLTIQRTQQEDSAVYLCASSLAGTGGNSPLHFGNGTRLTVT.

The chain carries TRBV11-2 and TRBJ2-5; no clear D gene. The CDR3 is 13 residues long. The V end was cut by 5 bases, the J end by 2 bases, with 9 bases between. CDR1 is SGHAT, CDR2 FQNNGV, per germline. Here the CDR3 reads CASSLGFQETQYF. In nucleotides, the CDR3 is TGTGCCAGCAGCCTCGGGTTTCAAGAGACCCAGTACTTC.

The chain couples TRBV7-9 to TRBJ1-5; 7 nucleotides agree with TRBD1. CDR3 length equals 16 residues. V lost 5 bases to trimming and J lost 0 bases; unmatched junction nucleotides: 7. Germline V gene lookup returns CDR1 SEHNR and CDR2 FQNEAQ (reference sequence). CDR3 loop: CASSLGTAYSNQPQHF. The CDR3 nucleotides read TGTGCCAGCAGCCTTGGGACAGCTTATAGCAATCAGCCCCAGCATTTT. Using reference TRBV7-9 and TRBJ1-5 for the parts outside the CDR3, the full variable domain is DTGVSQNPRHKITKRGQNVTFRCDPISEHNRLYWYRQTLGQGPEFLTYFQNEAQLEKSRLLSDRFSAERPKGSFSTLEIQRTEQGDSAMYLCASSLGTAYSNQPQHFGDGTRLSIL.

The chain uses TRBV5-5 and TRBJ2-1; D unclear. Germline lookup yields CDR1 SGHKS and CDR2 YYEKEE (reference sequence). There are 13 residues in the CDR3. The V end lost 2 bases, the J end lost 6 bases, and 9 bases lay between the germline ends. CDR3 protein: CASSFDLGNEQFF. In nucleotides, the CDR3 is TGTGCCAGCAGCTTCGATCTAGGCAATGAGCAGTTCTTC.

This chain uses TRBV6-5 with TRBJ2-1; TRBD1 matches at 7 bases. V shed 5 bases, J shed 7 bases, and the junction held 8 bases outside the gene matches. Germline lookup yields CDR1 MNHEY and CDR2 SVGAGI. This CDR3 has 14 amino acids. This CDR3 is CASSADRATNEQFF. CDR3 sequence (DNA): TGTGCCAGCAGTGCCGACAGGGCGACAAATGAGCAGTTCTTC.

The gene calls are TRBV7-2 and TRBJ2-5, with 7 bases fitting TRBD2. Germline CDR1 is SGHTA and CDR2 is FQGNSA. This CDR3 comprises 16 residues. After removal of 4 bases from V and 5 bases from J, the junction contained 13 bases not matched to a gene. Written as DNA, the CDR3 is TGTGCCAGCAGCTCTTCCCGGACTAGAGCGTTGGAGACCCAGTACTTC. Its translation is CASSSSRTRALETQYF.

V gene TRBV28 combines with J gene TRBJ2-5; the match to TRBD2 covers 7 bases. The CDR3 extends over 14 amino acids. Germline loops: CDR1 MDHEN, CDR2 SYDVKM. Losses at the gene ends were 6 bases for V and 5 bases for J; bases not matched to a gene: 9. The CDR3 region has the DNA TGTGCCAGCAGCCGGGGCGCGCGGGGGGAGACCCAGTACTTC. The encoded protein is CASSRGARGETQYF.

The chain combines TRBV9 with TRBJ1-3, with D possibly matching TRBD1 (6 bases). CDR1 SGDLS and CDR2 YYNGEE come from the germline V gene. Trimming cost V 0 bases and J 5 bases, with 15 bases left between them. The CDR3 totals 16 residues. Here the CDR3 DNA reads TGTGCCAGCAGCGTAGAAGGGGGACGGAGCCGAAACACCATATATTTT. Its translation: CASSVEGGRSRNTIYF. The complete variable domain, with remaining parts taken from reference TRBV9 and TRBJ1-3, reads DSGVTQTPKHLITATGQRVTLRCSPRSGDLSVYWYQQSLDQGLQFLIQYYNGEERAKGNILERFSAQQFPDLHSELNLSSLELGDSALYFCASSVEGGRSRNTIYFGEGSWLTVV.

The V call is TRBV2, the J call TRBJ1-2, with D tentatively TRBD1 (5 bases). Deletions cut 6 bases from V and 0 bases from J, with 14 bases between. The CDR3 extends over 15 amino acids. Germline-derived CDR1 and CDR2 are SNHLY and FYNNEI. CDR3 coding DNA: TGTGCCAGCAGCGCGGGACTGGCAGCTAACTATGGCTACACCTTC. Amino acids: CASSAGLAANYGYTF.

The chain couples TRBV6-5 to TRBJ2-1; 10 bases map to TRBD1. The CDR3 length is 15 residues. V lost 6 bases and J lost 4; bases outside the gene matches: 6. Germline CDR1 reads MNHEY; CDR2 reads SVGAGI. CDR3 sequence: CASRNDRGRYNEQFF. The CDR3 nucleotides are TGTGCCAGCAGGAACGACAGGGGGCGTTACAATGAGCAGTTCTTC.